The following is a T cell receptor beta chain sequence with its context. Its antigen remains unidentified. The data stem from a study of Ad26.COV2.S vaccination and SARS-CoV-2 variants. Findings of the study overall: Across vaccine and placebo recipients, the breadth of non-spike TCRs was similar.

The assay was immunoSEQ multiplex PCR, and TCRdb's table has in-frame clones only and misses some. The profile shows about 390,000 clones, around nine tenths of them singletons. The treatment here: about 20 received Ad26.COV2.S at low or high dose, single or two shots; 5 received placebo; per-sample allocation not given. Vaccine and placebo recipients were sampled on day 63 after the first injection. The study used a vaccine consisting of an Ad26 vector that expressed Wuhan-strain SARS-CoV-2 spike. The CDR3 runs 17 residues. V was trimmed by 1 base and J by 1 base, leaving 16 bases between them. CDR1 is SNHLY, CDR2 FYNNEI, per germline.

The clonotype was recovered from a person between 18 and 65 years old who received the Ad26.COV2.S COVID-19 vaccine or a placebo. Sequenced material: peripheral blood, taken in a trial of Ad26.COV2.S vaccine versus placebo. V gene TRBV2 combines with J gene TRBJ2-5; D is possibly TRBD2 (6 bases). CDR3 sequence: CASSEDVRDFRQETQYF. DNA for the CDR3: TGTGCCAGCAGTGAAGACGTCCGGGACTTCCGCCAAGAGACCCAGTACTTC.